This TCR beta chain appears in the sequencing data of a study of blood T cell repertoires in COVID-19. For the study at large: Specimens from acute and convalescent COVID-19 originated in the United States, Italy and Spain. The cDNA or gDNA used as material had been derived from T cells, B-cell-depleted T cells, or PBMCs.

With 3 bases clipped from V and 5 bases from J, the junction kept 2 bases outside the gene matches. The CDR3 length is 12 residues. Looked up from germline, CDR1 is SQVTM and CDR2 is ANQGSEA. As handled by the study authors: Reference gene primer amplification yielded estimated nucleated cell counts. Method: immunoSEQ multiplex PCR; TCRdb's copy keeps in-frame clones and lacks some. V, J and clone size derive from that table, while D and trimming were established from the DNA sequence. The sample lists 180,000 or so clones, approximately 89% seen once, with roughly 7.7% in the top ten. The chain employs TRBV29-1 and TRBJ1-1; the match to TRBD1 covers 8 bases. Sequencing was done on a sample of peripheral blood. The sequence derives from a woman aged 55-69 years with acute or convalescent COVID-19. CDR3 DNA: TGCAGCGTTGACAGGGGGCTGACTGAAGCTTTCTTT. The encoded protein is CSVDRGLTEAFF. Using reference TRBV29-1 and TRBJ1-1 for the parts outside the CDR3, the full variable domain is SAVISQKPSRDICQRGTSLTIQCQVDSQVTMMFWYRQQPGQSLTLIATANQGSEATYESGFVIDKFPISRPNLTFSTLTVSNMSPEDSSIYLCSVDRGLTEAFFGQGTRLTVV.